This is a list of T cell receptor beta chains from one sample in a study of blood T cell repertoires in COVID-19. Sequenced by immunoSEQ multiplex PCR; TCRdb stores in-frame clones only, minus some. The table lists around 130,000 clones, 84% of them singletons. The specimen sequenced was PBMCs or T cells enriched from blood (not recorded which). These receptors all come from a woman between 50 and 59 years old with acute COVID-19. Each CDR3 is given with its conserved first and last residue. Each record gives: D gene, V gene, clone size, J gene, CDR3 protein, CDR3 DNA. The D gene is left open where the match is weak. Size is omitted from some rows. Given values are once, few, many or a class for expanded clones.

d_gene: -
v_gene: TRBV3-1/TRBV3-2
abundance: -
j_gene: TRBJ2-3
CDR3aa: CASSQGAAGNTQYF
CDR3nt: TGTGCCAGCAGCCAAGGGGCGGCAGGGAATACGCAGTATTTT

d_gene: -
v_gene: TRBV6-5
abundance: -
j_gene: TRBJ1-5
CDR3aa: CASRTDRTYHQPQHF
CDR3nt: TGTGCCAGCAGAACCGACAGGACTTACCATCAGCCCCAGCATTTT

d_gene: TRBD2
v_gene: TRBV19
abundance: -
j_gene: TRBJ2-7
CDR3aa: CASSPPGGGSHEQYF
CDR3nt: TGTGCCAGTAGCCCCCCTGGGGGGGGGTCCCACGAGCAGTACTTC

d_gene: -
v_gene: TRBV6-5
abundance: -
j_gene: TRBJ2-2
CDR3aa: CATIDAGELFF
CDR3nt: TGTGCCACCATAGATGCCGGGGAGCTGTTTTTT

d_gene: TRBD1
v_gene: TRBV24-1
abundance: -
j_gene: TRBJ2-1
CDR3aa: CATSALTGEALNEQFF
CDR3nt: TGTGCCACCAGTGCCTTGACAGGGGAGGCTCTCAATGAGCAGTTCTTC

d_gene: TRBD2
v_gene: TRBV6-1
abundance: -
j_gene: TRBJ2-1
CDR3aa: CASSAPGLAGYNEQFF
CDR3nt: TGTGCCAGCAGTGCACCGGGACTAGCGGGTTACAATGAGCAGTTCTTC

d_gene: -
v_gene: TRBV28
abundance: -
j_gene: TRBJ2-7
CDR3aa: CASSRSGYEQYF
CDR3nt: TGTGCCAGCAGTCGGTCGGGTTACGAGCAGTACTTC

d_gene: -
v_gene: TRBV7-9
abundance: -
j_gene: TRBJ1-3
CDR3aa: CASSLVEGRRAIYF
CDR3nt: TGTGCCAGCAGCTTAGTGGAGGGGCGAAGGGCCATATATTTT

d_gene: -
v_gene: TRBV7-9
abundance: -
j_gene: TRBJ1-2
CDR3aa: CASSLGQYGYTF
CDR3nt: TGTGCCAGCAGCTTAGGGCAGTATGGCTACACCTTC

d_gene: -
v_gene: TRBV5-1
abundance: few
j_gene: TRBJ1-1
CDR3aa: CASSPQGGNTEAFF
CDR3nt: TGCGCCAGCAGCCCACAGGGCGGGAACACTGAAGCTTTCTTT

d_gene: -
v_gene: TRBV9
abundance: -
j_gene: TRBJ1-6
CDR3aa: CASSARQVGSPLHF
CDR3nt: TGTGCCAGCAGCGCGCGACAGGTCGGTTCACCCCTCCACTTT

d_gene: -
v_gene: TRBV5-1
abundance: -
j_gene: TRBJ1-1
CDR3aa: CASSLPPGSNTEAFF
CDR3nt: TGCGCCAGCAGCTTGCCCCCAGGGTCGAACACTGAAGCTTTCTTT

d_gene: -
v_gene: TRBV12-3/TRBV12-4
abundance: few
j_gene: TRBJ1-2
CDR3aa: CASSFSGGGGYTF
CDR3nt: TGTGCCAGCAGTTTCTCGGGGGGAGGCGGCTACACCTTC

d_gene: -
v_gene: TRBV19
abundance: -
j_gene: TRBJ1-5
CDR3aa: CASSRRDNQPQHF
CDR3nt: TGTGCCAGTAGTCGCAGGGACAATCAGCCCCAGCATTTT

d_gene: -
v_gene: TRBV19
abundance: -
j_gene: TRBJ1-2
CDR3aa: CASSITAWAGTNYGYTF
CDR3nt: TGTGCCAGTAGTATAACCGCATGGGCAGGCACTAACTATGGCTACACCTTC

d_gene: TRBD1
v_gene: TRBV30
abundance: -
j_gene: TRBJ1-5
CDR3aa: CAWSRTGEQPQHF
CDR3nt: TGTGCCTGGAGTAGAACAGGGGAACAGCCCCAGCATTTT